The clone carrying this T cell receptor (beta chain) has at least ten counts. Its antigen remains unknown. From the 5' RACE reads, TCRdb called clonotypes with MiXCR, one entry per CDR3 protein. The sample yields 380,000 or so distinct CDR3 sequences, roughly 15% seen once. The data belong to a study of T-cell memory formation after mild COVID-19. This CDR3 has 18 amino acids. The germline V gene encodes CDR1 MDHEN and CDR2 SYDVKM. V lost 4 bases and J 1 base, leaving 20 bases between the germline ends. Notes on the study in general: CD4+ bias marked clones expanding day 15 to 37, unlike balanced contracting clones.

The sequencing input was PBMCs or a T cell subset sorted from them (not recorded which). The receptor comes from a man aged 18 to 30 who had mild COVID-19 (a few samples of this study predate the infection). Cell type and time point are not known. The chain combines TRBV28 with TRBJ2-1, with D possibly being TRBD1 or TRBD2 (5 bases each). DNA of the CDR3: TGTGCCAGCAGTTCTCCCCTTGGGACCCCAGGGTCCTACAATGAGCAGTTCTTC. It is translated as CASSSPLGTPGSYNEQFF.